This T cell receptor beta chain was captured by sequencing in a study of human T cells and chemical hapten exposure. The germline V gene has CDR1 MNHEY and CDR2 SVGEGT. Trimming cost V 2 bases and J 6 bases, with 7 bases left between them. The CDR3 has 12 residues. This clonotype was seen ten or more times. Blood, whole and unfractionated, served as the source for total RNA extraction. As handled by the study authors: Between 23,224 and 690,600 TCRs appeared in each sample, and the median stood at about 100,000. TCRdb re-called the 5' RACE reads through MiXCR, storing one row per CDR3 protein. The V and J calls and clone size are TCRdb's, not the authors'. The sample contains about 140,000 distinct CDR3 sequences, around 4.1% of which appear only once.

V and J are TRBV6-2 or TRBV6-3 and TRBJ1-1; D is unresolved. The origin of this receptor is a female donor in good health. The CDR3 region is CASSYPDPEAFF. Written as DNA, the CDR3 is TGTGCCAGCAGTTACCCCGATCCTGAAGCTTTCTTT.